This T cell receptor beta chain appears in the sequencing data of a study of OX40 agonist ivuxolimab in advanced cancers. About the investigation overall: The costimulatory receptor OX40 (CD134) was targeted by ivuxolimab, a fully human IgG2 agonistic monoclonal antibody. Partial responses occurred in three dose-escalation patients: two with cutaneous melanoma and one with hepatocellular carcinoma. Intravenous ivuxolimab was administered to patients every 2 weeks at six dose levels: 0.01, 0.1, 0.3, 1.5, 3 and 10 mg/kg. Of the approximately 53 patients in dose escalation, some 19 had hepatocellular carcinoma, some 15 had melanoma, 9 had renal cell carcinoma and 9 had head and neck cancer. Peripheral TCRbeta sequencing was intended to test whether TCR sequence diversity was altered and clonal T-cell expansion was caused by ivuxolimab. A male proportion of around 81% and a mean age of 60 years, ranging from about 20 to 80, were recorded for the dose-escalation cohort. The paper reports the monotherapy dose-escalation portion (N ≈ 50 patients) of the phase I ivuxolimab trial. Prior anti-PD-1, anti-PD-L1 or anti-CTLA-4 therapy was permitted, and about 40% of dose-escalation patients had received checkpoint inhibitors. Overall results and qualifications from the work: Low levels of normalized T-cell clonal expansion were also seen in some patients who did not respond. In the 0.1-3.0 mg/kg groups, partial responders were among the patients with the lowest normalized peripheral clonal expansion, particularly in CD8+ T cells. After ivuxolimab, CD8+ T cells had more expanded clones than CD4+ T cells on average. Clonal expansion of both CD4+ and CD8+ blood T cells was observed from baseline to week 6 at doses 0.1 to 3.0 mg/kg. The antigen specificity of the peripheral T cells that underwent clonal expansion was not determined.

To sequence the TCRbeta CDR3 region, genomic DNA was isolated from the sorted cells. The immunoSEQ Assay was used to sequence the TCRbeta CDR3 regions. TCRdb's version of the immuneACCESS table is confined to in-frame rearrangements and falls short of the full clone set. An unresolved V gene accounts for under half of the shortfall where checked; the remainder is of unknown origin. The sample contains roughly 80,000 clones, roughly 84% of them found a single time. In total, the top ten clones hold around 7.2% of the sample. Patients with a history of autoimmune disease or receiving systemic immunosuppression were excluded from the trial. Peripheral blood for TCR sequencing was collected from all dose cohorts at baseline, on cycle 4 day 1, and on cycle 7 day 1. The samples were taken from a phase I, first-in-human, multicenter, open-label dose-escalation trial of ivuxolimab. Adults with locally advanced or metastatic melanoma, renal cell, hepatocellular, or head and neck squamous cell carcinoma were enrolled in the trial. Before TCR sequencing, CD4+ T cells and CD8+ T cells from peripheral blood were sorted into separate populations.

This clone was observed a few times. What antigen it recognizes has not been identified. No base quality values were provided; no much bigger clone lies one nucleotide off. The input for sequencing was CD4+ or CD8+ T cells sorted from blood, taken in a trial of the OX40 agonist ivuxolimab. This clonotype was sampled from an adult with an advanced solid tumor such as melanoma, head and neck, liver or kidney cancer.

The encoded CDR3 is CASSPETGGTGELFF. The sequence in DNA is TGTGCCAGCAGCCCCGAGACAGGGGGCACCGGGGAGCTGTTTTTT. This sequence uses TRBV9 and TRBJ2-2; 9 bases in the junction line up with TRBD1. From V the trimming removes 4 bases and from J it removes 4 bases, while the gene matches leave 5 bases of the junction unaccounted for. The CDR3 spans 15 residues, from the cysteine through the phenylalanine. CDR3 DNA only is kept here, 45 bases in frame from base 1. The CDR1 and CDR2 encoded by the germline V gene are SGDLS and YYNGEE.